This T cell receptor (beta chain) was recovered during a study of CD8 T cells in Susac syndrome. Study-wide findings and caveats: The study admitted that it had a relatively small number of individuals in its TCR sequencing and HLA analysis.

Turning to this clonotype: The antigen remains undetermined.

Reverse transcription used about 0.45 to 1 ug RNA and random hexamers. An immunoSEQ multiplex PCR amplified TCR beta CDR3 over 54 Vbeta and 13 Jbeta. TCRdb itself ran the immunoSEQ multiplex PCR reads through MiXCR, one entry per CDR3 protein. The sample lists about 90,000 distinct CDR3 sequences, approximately 92% occurring once. Germline CDR1 SGHKS, CDR2 YYEKEE (reference sequence). The CDR3 loop spans 16 amino acids. The V gene end was trimmed by 4 bases and the J gene end by 2 bases; junction bases not matched to a gene: 7. Sequenced input: CD8+ T cells from PBMCs. The rearrangement uses TRBV5-5 and TRBJ2-1, with 9 bases lining up with TRBD2. The receptor was derived from a human donor in good health. The CDR3 is CASSIRLAGAYNEQFF. CDR3 sequence (DNA): TGTGCCAGCAGCATCAGATTAGCGGGGGCCTACAATGAGCAGTTCTTC.